A single sample gave rise to the 18 T cell receptor beta chains below, sequenced in a study of cytomegalovirus exposure and HLA in healthy donors. Primers included in the PCR were 60 Vbeta and 13 Jbeta primers. The repertoire was sequenced with immunoSEQ multiplex PCR; TCRdb's copy has only in-frame clones and lacks some. The sample holds about 130,000 clones, under 80% seen once. The sample comprised PBMCs. The receptors here all came from a man aged 40-50 years in good health and CMV-seropositive.

V gene TRBV5-1 combines with J gene TRBJ2-2; the D gene is possibly TRBD1 (5 bases). This CDR3 contains 16 residues. Germline V gene sequence: CDR1 SGHRS, CDR2 YFSETQ. Trimming took 0 bases from V and 4 from J, leaving 13 bases between them. The CDR3 sequence: CASSLGPLRGTGELFF. CDR3 in DNA: TGCGCCAGCAGCTTGGGCCCTTTAAGGGGCACCGGGGAGCTGTTTTTT.

The chain uses TRBV5-4 and TRBJ1-1, with 8 bases matching TRBD1. CDR1 and CDR2 from the germline V gene are SGHNT and YYREEE (reference sequence). This CDR3 has 14 residues. Germline trimming cut 5 bases from V and 5 bases from J; bases unmatched to any gene: 8. The CDR3 spells CASSSRQGRTEAFF. The CDR3 DNA reads TGTGCCAGCAGTTCCCGACAGGGGAGAACTGAAGCTTTCTTT.

This sequence joins TRBV2 and TRBJ1-5; 7 bases are a match to TRBD1. This CDR3 has 16 residues. V trimming: 3 bases; J trimming: 4 bases; junction bases outside the gene matches: 9. Germline V CDR1 and CDR2: SNHLY, FYNNEI. The CDR3 loop is CASSESWPGGNQPQHF. As DNA, the CDR3 is TGTGCCAGCAGTGAGAGCTGGCCAGGGGGAAATCAGCCCCAGCATTTT.

The table lists this clone with a few counts. The V call is TRBV25-1, the J call TRBJ1-4; TRBD1 agrees at 8 bases. The germline V gene has CDR1 MGHDK and CDR2 SYGVNS. This CDR3 comprises 13 residues. The J segment lost 3 bases and the V segment lost 6 bases, leaving 0 bases of the junction unmatched. CDR3 residues: CASRTGANEKLFF. DNA of the CDR3: TGTGCCAGCAGGACAGGGGCTAATGAAAAACTGTTTTTT. The full variable domain, with the rest looked up from reference TRBV25-1 and TRBJ1-4, is EADIYQTPRYLVIGTGKKITLECSQTMGHDKMYWYQQDPGMELHLIHYSYGVNSTEKGDLSSESTVSRIRTEHFPLTLESARPSHTSQYLCASRTGANEKLFFGSGTQLSVL.

The rearrangement uses TRBV28 and TRBJ2-7; 8 nucleotides agree with TRBD1. Germline V gene data show CDR1 as MDHEN and CDR2 as SYDVKM. This CDR3 contains 13 residues. Unmatched junction bases numbered 3, after V lost 6 bases and J lost 2 bases. CDR3 sequence (DNA): TGTGCCAGCAGGGGACAGGCTACCTACGAGCAGTACTTC. This gives the protein CASRGQATYEQYF.

This clone has more than one count but fewer than ten. The V gene is TRBV4-1, the J gene TRBJ2-3; possibly TRBD2 for D (5 bases). The CDR3 contains 14 residues. Germline CDR1 MGHRA, CDR2 YSYEKL. Trimming cost V 2 bases and J 2 bases, with 8 bases left between them. CDR3 sequence: CASSQLRDTDTQYF. CDR3 bases: TGCGCCAGCAGCCAACTCCGGGACACAGATACGCAGTATTTT.

This chain links TRBV30 with TRBJ1-1; tentative D call: TRBD1 (6 bases). The CDR3 sequence is 14 residues long. CDR1 GTSNPN and CDR2 SVGIG come from the germline V gene (reference sequence). Trimming took off 2 bases at V and 3 bases at J, with 13 bases between the two ends. This CDR3 is CAWSLSAGDTEAFF. CDR3 in DNA: TGTGCCTGGAGTTTAAGTGCAGGGGACACTGAAGCTTTCTTT.

The chain has TRBV9 and TRBJ2-7, with a possible D match to TRBD1 (6 bases). The CDR3 is made up of 15 amino acids. The V gene's germline CDR1 is SGDLS and CDR2 YYNGEE. V lost 3 bases to trimming and J lost 6 bases, with 19 bases between them. Here the CDR3 reads CASSARGSPLPEQYF. In DNA, the CDR3 is TGTGCCAGCAGCGCCAGGGGATCTCCACTTCCCGAGCAGTACTTC.

This clone was seen once. The rearrangement uses TRBV27 and TRBJ1-2, with D possibly TRBD1 on 5 matching bases. Trimming left V 5 bases short and J 0 bases short, with 7 bases between. From germline, CDR1 is MNHEY and CDR2 SMNVEV (reference sequence). This CDR3 is built from 13 residues. The CDR3 nucleotides are TGTGCCAGCAGTATGACAGCTAACTATGGCTACACCTTC. Protein: CASSMTANYGYTF.

Only a few counts were recorded for this clone. The rearrangement uses TRBV7-3 and TRBJ1-1, with 9 bases that match TRBD1. CDR3 length equals 15 residues. Germline V CDR1 and CDR2: SGHTA, FQGTGA. The J segment lost 5 bases and the V segment lost 5 bases, leaving 9 bases of the junction unmatched. This CDR3 reads CASSPLQGAKTEAFF. As DNA, the CDR3 is TGTGCCAGCAGCCCGTTACAGGGGGCGAAGACTGAAGCTTTCTTT.

The chain carries TRBV21-1 and TRBJ2-7; TRBD2, the table's D call, lacks a check against the DNA. TRBV21-1 is shown as a pseudogene. This CDR3 is 13 amino acids long. DNA for the CDR3: TGTGCCAGCAGTCGGGACTTTTCCTACGAGCAGTACTTC. It is translated as CASSRDFSYEQYF.

This chain connects TRBV7-8 to TRBJ1-5; D perhaps matches TRBD1 (5 bases). CDR3 length: 13 residues. Germline V gene lookup returns CDR1 SGHVS and CDR2 FQNEAQ. Trimming took 3 bases from V and 5 from J, leaving 8 bases between them. The CDR3 is CASSLGGDQPQHF. CDR3 sequence (DNA): TGTGCCAGCAGCTTGGGGGGGGATCAGCCCCAGCATTTT.

V gene TRBV7-9 combines with J gene TRBJ2-3; 10 bases agree with TRBD2. There are 14 residues in the CDR3. Germline trimming cut 3 bases from V and 4 bases from J; bases unmatched to any gene: 1. Germline values: CDR1 SEHNR, CDR2 FQNEAQ (reference sequence). This CDR3 is CASSFGLAADTQYF. DNA for the CDR3: TGTGCCAGCAGCTTCGGACTAGCGGCAGATACGCAGTATTTT.

This clone was picked up a small number of times. The chain uses TRBV6-5 and TRBJ2-3; 11 bases align to TRBD1. The CDR3 is 15 residues long. Unmatched junction bases numbered 7, after V lost 6 bases and J lost 5 bases. The germline CDR1 and CDR2 sequences are MNHEY and SVGAGI. In nucleotides, the CDR3 is TGTGCCAGCAGCAGGACAGGGGGCAATATAGATACGCAGTATTTT. Encoded protein: CASSRTGGNIDTQYF.

This rearrangement joins TRBV9 to TRBJ2-1; 7 bases agree with TRBD2. The CDR3 is made up of 13 amino acids. V shed 4 bases, J shed 8 bases, and the junction held 6 bases outside the gene matches. The germline V gene has CDR1 SGDLS and CDR2 YYNGEE. CDR3 coding DNA: TGTGCCAGCAGCTCGGTGGGGGGGGATGAGCAGTTCTTC. Encoded protein: CASSSVGGDEQFF.

The V call is TRBV5-1, the J call TRBJ2-3; 7 bases are a match to TRBD2. The CDR3 is 15 amino acids. J lost 0 bases, V lost 6 bases, and 7 bases had no gene match. Germline-derived CDR1 and CDR2 are SGHRS and YFSETQ. CDR3 region: CASTSGGPSTDTQYF. Written as DNA, the CDR3 is TGCGCCAGCACGTCGGGGGGTCCTAGCACAGATACGCAGTATTTT.

The gene calls are TRBV27 and TRBJ1-5; D perhaps matches TRBD1 (6 bases). CDR3 length equals 15 residues. From germline, CDR1 is MNHEY and CDR2 SMNVEV (reference sequence). Trimming removed 5 bases from V and 0 bases from J, with 11 bases in between. The CDR3 coding sequence is TGTGCCAGCAGTATCAGGGGTTATAGCAATCAGCCCCAGCATTTT. This translates into CASSIRGYSNQPQHF.

This clone was counted a single time. The genes are TRBV15 and TRBJ1-5; D is unresolved. Trimming removed 0 bases at V and 7 bases at J, with 10 bases between. This CDR3 is 14 amino acids long. Looked up from germline, CDR1 is LNHNV and CDR2 is YYDKDF (reference sequence). The DNA of the CDR3 is TGTGCCACCAGCAGAGACCCCGCGGCCCAGCCCCAGCATTTT. Translating it yields CATSRDPAAQPQHF.